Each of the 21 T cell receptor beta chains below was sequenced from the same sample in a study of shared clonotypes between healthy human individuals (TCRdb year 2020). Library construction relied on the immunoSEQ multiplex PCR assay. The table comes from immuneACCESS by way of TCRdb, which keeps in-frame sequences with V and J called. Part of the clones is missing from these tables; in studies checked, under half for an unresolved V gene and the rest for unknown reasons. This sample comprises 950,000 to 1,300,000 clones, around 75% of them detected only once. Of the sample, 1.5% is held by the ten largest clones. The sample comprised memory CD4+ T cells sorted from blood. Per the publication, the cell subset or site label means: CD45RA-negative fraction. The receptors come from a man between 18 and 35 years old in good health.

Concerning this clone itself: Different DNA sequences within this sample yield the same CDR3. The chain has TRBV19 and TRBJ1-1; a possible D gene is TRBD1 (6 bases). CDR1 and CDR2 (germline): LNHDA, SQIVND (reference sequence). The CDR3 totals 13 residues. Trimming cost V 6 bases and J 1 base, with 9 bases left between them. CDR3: CASSPQGNTEAFF. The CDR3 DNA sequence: TGTGCCAGTAGCCCACAGGGGAACACTGAAGCTTTCTTT.

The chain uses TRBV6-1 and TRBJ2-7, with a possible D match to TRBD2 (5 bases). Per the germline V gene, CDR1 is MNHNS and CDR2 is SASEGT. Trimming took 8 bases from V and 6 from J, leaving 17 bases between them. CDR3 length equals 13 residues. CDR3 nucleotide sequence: TGTGCCAGCTTGGACTTTTTCTTCGCCGAGCAGTACTTC. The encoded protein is CASLDFFFAEQYF.

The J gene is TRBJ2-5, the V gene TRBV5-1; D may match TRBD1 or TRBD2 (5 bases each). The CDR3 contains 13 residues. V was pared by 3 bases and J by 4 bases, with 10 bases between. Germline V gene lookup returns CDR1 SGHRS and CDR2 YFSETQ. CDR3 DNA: TGCGCCAGCAGCTCCGCAGGGAGAGAGACCCAGTACTTC. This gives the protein CASSSAGRETQYF. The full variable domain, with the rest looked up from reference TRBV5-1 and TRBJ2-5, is KAGVTQTPRYLIKTRGQQVTLSCSPISGHRSVSWYQQTPGQGLQFLFEYFSETQRNKGNFPGRFSGRQFSNSRSEMNVSTLELGDSALYLCASSSAGRETQYFGPGTRLLVL.

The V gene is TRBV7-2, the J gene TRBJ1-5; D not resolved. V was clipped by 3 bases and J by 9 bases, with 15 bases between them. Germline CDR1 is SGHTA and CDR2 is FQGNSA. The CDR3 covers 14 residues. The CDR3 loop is CASSFYSYTSPQHF. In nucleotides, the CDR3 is TGTGCCAGCAGCTTCTATTCCTATACGTCGCCCCAGCATTTT.

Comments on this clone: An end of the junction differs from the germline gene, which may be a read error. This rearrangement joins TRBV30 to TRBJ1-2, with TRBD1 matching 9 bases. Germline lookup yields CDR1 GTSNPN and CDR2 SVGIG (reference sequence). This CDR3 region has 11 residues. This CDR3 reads CAWRSGTGIYF. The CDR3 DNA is TGTGCCTGGAGGTCCGGGACAGGGATATACTTC.

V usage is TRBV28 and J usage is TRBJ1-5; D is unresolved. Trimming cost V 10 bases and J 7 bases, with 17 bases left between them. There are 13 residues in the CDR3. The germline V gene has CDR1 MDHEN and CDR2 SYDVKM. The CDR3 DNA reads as TGTGCCACCAAATTAGTGGGTAACCAGCCCCAGCATTTT. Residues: CATKLVGNQPQHF.

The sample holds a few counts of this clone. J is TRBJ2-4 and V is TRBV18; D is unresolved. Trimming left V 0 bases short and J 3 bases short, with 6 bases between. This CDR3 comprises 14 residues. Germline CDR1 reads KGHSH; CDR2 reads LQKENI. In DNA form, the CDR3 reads TGTGCCAGCTCACCACCCAGCATCAAAAACATTCAGTACTTC. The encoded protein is CASSPPSIKNIQYF.

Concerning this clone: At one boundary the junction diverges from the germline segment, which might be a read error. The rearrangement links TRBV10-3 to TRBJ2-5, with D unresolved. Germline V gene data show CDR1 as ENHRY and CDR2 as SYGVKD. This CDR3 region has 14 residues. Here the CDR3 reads CAISDGSVRESQYF. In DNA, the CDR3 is TGTGCCATCAGTGATGGGTCCGTAAGAGAGTCCCAGTACTTC.

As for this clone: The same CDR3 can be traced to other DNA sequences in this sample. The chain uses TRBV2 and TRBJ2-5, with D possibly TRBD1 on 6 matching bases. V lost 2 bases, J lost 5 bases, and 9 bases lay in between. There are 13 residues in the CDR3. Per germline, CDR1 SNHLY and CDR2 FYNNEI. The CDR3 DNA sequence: TGTGCCAGCAGTGAACTCAGGGGCGAGACCCAGTACTTC. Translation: CASSELRGETQYF.

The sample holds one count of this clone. This CDR3 is CASRLNGGKNTEAFF. CDR3 DNA: TGTGCCAGCAGGCTTAACGGGGGGAAGAACACTGAAGCTTTCTTT. V is TRBV6-1 and J is TRBJ1-1; tentatively, D is TRBD1 (5 bases). This CDR3 has 15 residues. V shed 6 bases and J shed 1 base, with 15 bases lying between them. In germline, CDR1 is MNHNS, CDR2 SASEGT.

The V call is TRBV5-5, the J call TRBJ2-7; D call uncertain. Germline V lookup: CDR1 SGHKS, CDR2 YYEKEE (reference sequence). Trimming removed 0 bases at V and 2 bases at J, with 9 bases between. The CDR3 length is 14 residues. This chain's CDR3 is CASSLAIGAYEQYF. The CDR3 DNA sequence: TGTGCCAGCAGCTTGGCCATAGGCGCCTACGAGCAGTACTTC.

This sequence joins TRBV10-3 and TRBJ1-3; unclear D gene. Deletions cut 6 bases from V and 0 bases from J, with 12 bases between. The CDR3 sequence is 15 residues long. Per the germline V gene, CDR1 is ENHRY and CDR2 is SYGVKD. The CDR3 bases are TGTGCCATCAGGCCGTCTCACAACTCTGGAAACACCATATATTTT. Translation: CAIRPSHNSGNTIYF.

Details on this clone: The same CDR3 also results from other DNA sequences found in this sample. As DNA, the CDR3 is TGTGCCAGCAGTCGAAGCACAGATACGCAGTATTTT. Translated: CASSRSTDTQYF. The rearrangement links TRBV28 to TRBJ2-3; D remains unclear. The V gene's germline CDR1 is MDHEN and CDR2 SYDVKM. CDR3 length: 12 amino acids. V shed 5 bases and J shed 0 bases, with 3 bases lying between them. Full variable domain (outside the CDR3, taken from reference TRBV28 and TRBJ2-3): DVKVTQSSRYLVKRTGEKVFLECVQDMDHENMFWYRQDPGLGLRLIYFSYDVKMKEKGDIPEGYSVSREKKERFSLILESASTNQTSMYLCASSRSTDTQYFGPGTRLTVL.

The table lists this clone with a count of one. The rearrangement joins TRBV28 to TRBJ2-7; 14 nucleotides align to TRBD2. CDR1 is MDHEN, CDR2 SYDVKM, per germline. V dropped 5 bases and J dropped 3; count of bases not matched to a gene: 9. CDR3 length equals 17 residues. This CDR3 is CASSPGLAGGNRYEQYF. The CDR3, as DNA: TGTGCCAGCAGTCCAGGACTAGCGGGGGGAAACCGCTACGAGCAGTACTTC. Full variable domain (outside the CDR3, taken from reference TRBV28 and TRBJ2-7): DVKVTQSSRYLVKRTGEKVFLECVQDMDHENMFWYRQDPGLGLRLIYFSYDVKMKEKGDIPEGYSVSREKKERFSLILESASTNQTSMYLCASSPGLAGGNRYEQYFGPGTRLTVT.

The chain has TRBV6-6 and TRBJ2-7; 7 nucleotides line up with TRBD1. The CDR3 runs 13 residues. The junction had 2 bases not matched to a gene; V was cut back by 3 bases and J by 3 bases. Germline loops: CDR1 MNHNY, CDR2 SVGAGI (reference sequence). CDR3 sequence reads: CASSYRTGYEQYF. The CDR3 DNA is TGTGCCAGCAGTTATCGGACAGGCTACGAGCAGTACTTC.

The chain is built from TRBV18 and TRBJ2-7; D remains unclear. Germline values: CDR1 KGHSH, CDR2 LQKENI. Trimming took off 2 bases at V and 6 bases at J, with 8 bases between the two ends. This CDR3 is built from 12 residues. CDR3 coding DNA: TGTGCCAGCTCACCAGCAGCGTTCGAGCAGTACTTC. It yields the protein CASSPAAFEQYF.

The CDR3 spells CASRTSYGGSTNTGELFF. The DNA of the CDR3 is TGCGCCAGTAGAACCTCATATGGGGGCTCCACCAACACCGGGGAGCTGTTTTTT. The rearrangement uses TRBV10-2 and TRBJ2-2, with D tentatively TRBD1 (6 bases). CDR3 length: 18 residues. Germline CDR1 WSHSY, CDR2 SAAADI. Trimming took off 9 bases at V and 2 bases at J, with 25 bases between the two ends.

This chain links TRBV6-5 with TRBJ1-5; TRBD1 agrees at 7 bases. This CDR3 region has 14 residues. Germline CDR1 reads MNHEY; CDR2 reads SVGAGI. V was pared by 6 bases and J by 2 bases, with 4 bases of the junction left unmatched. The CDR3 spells CASRRTGGNQPQHF. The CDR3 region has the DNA TGTGCCAGCAGGCGAACAGGGGGCAATCAGCCCCAGCATTTT.

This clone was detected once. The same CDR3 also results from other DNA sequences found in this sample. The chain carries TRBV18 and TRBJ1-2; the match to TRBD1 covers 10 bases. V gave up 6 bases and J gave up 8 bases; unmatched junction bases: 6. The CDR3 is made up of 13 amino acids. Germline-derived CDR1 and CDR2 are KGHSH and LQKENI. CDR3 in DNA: TGTGCCAGCTCGCCGGGACAGGGGAACGGCTACACCTTC. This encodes CASSPGQGNGYTF.

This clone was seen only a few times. As DNA, the CDR3 is TGTGCCAGCAGCGCCATTGGCTACACCTTC. Its protein is CASSAIGYTF. The chain is built from TRBV7-9 and TRBJ1-2; D not resolved. The CDR3 length is 10 residues. In germline, CDR1 is SEHNR, CDR2 FQNEAQ (reference sequence). Trimming stripped 5 bases from V and 7 bases from J, with 5 bases between.

The CDR3 DNA is TGTGCCAGCAGTAGGGCTGGTTTAGCGGGGATGAGCTCCTACGAGCAGTACTTC. Amino acids: CASSRAGLAGMSSYEQYF. This chain uses TRBV2 with TRBJ2-7; 8 nucleotides match TRBD2. Trimming removed 5 bases from V and 0 bases from J; junction bases left unmatched: 15. This CDR3 spans 18 amino acids. The germline V gene encodes CDR1 SNHLY and CDR2 FYNNEI.